A single sample is the source of the 7 T cell receptor beta chains below, sequenced in a study of identical twins. TCRdb reprocessed the 5' RACE reads via MiXCR and lists one record per CDR3 protein. The sample comprises 600,000 to 700,000 distinct CDR3 sequences, 21% of which are singletons, and roughly 4% rests with the top ten. This same sample was also part of a study on T cells expressing NK-cell markers.

Material: PBMCs. The receptors derive from a woman between 18 and 30 years old in good health.

The rearrangement links TRBV5-1 to TRBJ2-7; D is tentatively TRBD1 or TRBD2 (5 bases each). Germline V gives CDR1 SGHRS, CDR2 YFSETQ. This CDR3 has 16 amino acids. V lost 4 bases and J lost 3, with 20 bases in between. The CDR3 here is CASSRGGGQSGYEQYF. CDR3 DNA: TGCGCCAGCAGCCGCGGAGGCGGACAAAGTGGCTACGAGCAGTACTTC.

This clonotype was seen a few times. The chain links TRBV7-6 to TRBJ2-7, with D maybe TRBD1 (6 bases). The germline gives CDR1 SGHVS, CDR2 FNYEAQ. Trimming shortened V by 5 bases and J by 3 bases, and 17 bases separated the two germline ends. This CDR3 is built from 15 residues. In DNA form, the CDR3 reads TGTGCCAGCAGCCCCACAGGGCTGGGCTTCTACGAGCAGTACTTC. Its protein is CASSPTGLGFYEQYF.

The chain uses TRBV20-1 and TRBJ1-1; tentatively, D is TRBD1 (5 bases). The CDR3 is 13 amino acids. Between the trimmed V and J ends, which lost 5 bases and 0 bases, there was a span of 10 bases. The germline V gene encodes CDR1 DFQATT and CDR2 SNEGSKA (reference sequence). CDR3 in DNA: TGCAGTGCTCACGAGGGGATGAACACTGAAGCTTTCTTT. The encoded protein is CSAHEGMNTEAFF.

The J gene is TRBJ2-1, the V gene TRBV7-8, with D hard to call. The CDR3 is made up of 15 amino acids. Germline assignment: CDR1 SGHVS and CDR2 FQNEAQ. V lost 5 bases and J lost 2, with 13 bases in between. The CDR3 spells CASSLTPKTYNEQFF. The CDR3 nucleotides are TGTGCCAGCAGCCTTACGCCCAAAACCTACAATGAGCAGTTCTTC.

For this clonotype: A much larger clonotype is one base distant, so this may be a read error. This rearrangement joins TRBV20-1 to TRBJ1-5; D is uncertain. From germline, CDR1 is DFQATT and CDR2 SNEGSKA (reference sequence). Trimming removed 5 bases at V and 8 bases at J, with 19 bases between. This CDR3 is 14 amino acids long. Written as DNA, the CDR3 is TGCAGTGCTGGATGGCGACCCGGCGTGGAGCCCCAGCATTTT. Protein: CSAGWRPGVEPQHF.

J is TRBJ2-1 and V is TRBV7-9, with TRBD2 as a possible D gene (5 bases). V lost 2 bases, J lost 9 bases, and 11 bases lay in between. The V gene's germline CDR1 is SEHNR and CDR2 FQNEAQ (reference sequence). The CDR3 loop spans 13 amino acids. This CDR3 is CASSLRSGAEQFF. CDR3 sequence (DNA): TGTGCCAGCAGCTTAAGAAGCGGTGCTGAGCAGTTCTTC.

The chain employs TRBV7-2 and TRBJ1-1; D not certain. Trimming took off 0 bases at V and 10 bases at J, with 9 bases between the two ends. The length of the CDR3 is 12 residues. The germline V gene has CDR1 SGHTA and CDR2 FQGNSA. The CDR3 DNA follows: TGTGCCAGCAGCTTAGCGCTGAATCGAGCTTTCTTT. This encodes CASSLALNRAFF.